This entry lists 19 T cell receptor beta chains sequenced from one sample in a study of vaccination and CD4 T cells after COVID-19. These receptors lack a known antigen. Cultured CD4+ T-cell DNA underwent Oncomine TCR Beta short-read sequencing. One entry per CDR3 protein results from TCRdb running MiXCR on the PCR reads. The table has 15,000 to 20,000 distinct CDR3 sequences, over 30% seen once. The treatment was: roughly ten-day PBMC culture with coronavirus spike peptide pools or control peptides (ViraFEST assay). The specimen sequenced was CD4+ T cells from blood, cultured in vitro. The receptors here all came from a human donor who had recovered from COVID-19.

A few counts support this clonotype. V gene TRBV10-3 combines with J gene TRBJ2-2; TRBD2 matches at 10 bases. Trimming cost V 7 bases and J 2 bases; bases outside gene matches: 7. Germline-derived CDR1 and CDR2 are ENHRY and SYGVKD. This CDR3 has 16 amino acids. The CDR3 region has the DNA TGTGCCATCACCCCAGGACTAGCGGTCAACACCGGGGAGCTGTTTTTT. It yields the protein CAITPGLAVNTGELFF.

A word on this clonotype: A read error is likely, as this CDR3 ends without the conserved phenylalanine or tryptophan. The chain has TRBV20-1 and TRBJ2-2, with 8 bases identical to TRBD2. This CDR3 region has 13 residues. Trimming removed 2 bases from V and 4 bases from J; junction bases left unmatched: 0. Germline CDR1 is DFQATT and CDR2 is SNEGSKA (reference sequence). CDR3 protein: CSARLAGTGELFS. The CDR3 DNA reads as TGCAGTGCTAGACTAGCGGGCACCGGGGAGCTGTTTTCT.

The rearrangement joins TRBV2 to TRBJ2-1; D possibly corresponds to TRBD2 (5 bases). Trimming shortened V by 5 bases and J by 8 bases, and 10 bases separated the two germline ends. Per germline, CDR1 SNHLY and CDR2 FYNNEI. This CDR3 has 12 residues. The chain's CDR3 is CASSWEIHEQFF. CDR3 DNA sequence: TGTGCCAGCAGTTGGGAGATCCATGAGCAGTTCTTC.

This clonotype has just a few counts. V gene TRBV6-4 combines with J gene TRBJ2-3; 7 nucleotides agree with TRBD2. Unmatched junction bases numbered 0, after V lost 0 bases and J lost 3 bases. This CDR3 has 14 amino acids. Germline CDR1 and CDR2: MRHNA and SNTAGT. CDR3 sequence reads: CASSDSRETDTQYF. For the CDR3, the DNA is TGTGCCAGCAGTGACTCGCGGGAGACAGATACGCAGTATTTT.

By share, this clonotype counts as large. The V gene is TRBV10-2, the J gene TRBJ2-1, with TRBD1 identical over 7 bases. The CDR3 is 15 amino acids. With 1 base clipped from V and 4 bases from J, the junction kept 4 bases outside the gene matches. Germline CDR1 WSHSY, CDR2 SAAADI. CDR3 nucleotide sequence: TGCGCCAGCAGTGAGTTCGACAGGGTATACAATGAGCAGTTCTTC. It is translated as CASSEFDRVYNEQFF.

The rearrangement uses TRBV6-5 and TRBJ2-3; perhaps TRBD2 as D (5 bases). The CDR3 totals 14 residues. CDR1 and CDR2 (germline): MNHEY, SVGAGI. Trimming left V 2 bases short and J 4 bases short, with 10 bases between. CDR3 amino acids: CASSYASPADTQYF. The CDR3, as DNA: TGTGCCAGCAGTTACGCTAGCCCGGCAGATACGCAGTATTTT.

This sequence joins TRBV4-1 and TRBJ1-2, with 8 bases lining up with TRBD1. With V trimmed by 8 bases and J by 8 bases, 19 bases remained unmatched. Germline V gene lookup returns CDR1 MGHRA and CDR2 YSYEKL. The CDR3 spans 16 residues. The CDR3 sequence is CASRSFQGAVYRGYTF. The CDR3 coding sequence is TGCGCCAGCCGTTCTTTCCAGGGGGCCGTCTACCGCGGCTACACCTTC.

The CDR3 DNA follows: TGTGCCAGCAGTCAGACCAGGGGGCTTGGCAATCAGCCCCAGCATTTT. Amino acid sequence: CASSQTRGLGNQPQHF. This chain joins TRBV28 and TRBJ1-5; 8 nucleotides agree with TRBD1. The CDR3 length is 16 residues. Looked up from germline, CDR1 is MDHEN and CDR2 is SYDVKM. V dropped 5 bases and J dropped 2; count of bases not matched to a gene: 8.

The gene calls are TRBV10-3 and TRBJ2-7; 7 nucleotides align to TRBD1. The CDR3 totals 10 residues. Losses at the gene ends were 11 bases for V and 8 bases for J; bases not matched to a gene: 6. From germline, CDR1 is ENHRY and CDR2 SYGVKD. The CDR3 sequence is CAAGTDKQYF. CDR3 bases: TGTGCCGCAGGGACAGACAAGCAGTACTTC.

This clonotype appeared once. This rearrangement joins TRBV20-1 to TRBJ2-1, with 9 bases matching TRBD2. V lost 0 bases, J lost 7 bases, and 4 bases stayed unmatched. Germline V lookup: CDR1 DFQATT, CDR2 SNEGSKA (reference sequence). The CDR3 is 14 amino acids. In DNA form, the CDR3 reads TGCAGTGCTAGAGAACCGGGACTAGCAAATGAGCAGTTCTTC. Encoded protein: CSAREPGLANEQFF.

The chain couples TRBV7-2 to TRBJ2-2; 10 nucleotides agree with TRBD2. With 0 bases clipped from V and 9 bases from J, the junction kept 7 bases outside the gene matches. This CDR3 is built from 16 residues. CDR1 and CDR2 from the germline V gene are SGHTA and FQGNSA. The CDR3 sequence is CASSLAIPAGGRELFF. The CDR3 DNA reads as TGTGCCAGCAGCTTAGCGATCCCAGCGGGAGGGCGGGAGCTGTTTTTT.

The chain employs TRBV21-1 and TRBJ2-1. TRBV21-1 is given as a pseudogene. CDR3 size: 13 residues. In nucleotides, the CDR3 is TGTGCCAGCAGCATATACACCGGCAATGAGCAGTTCTTC. It translates to CASSIYTGNEQFF.

The chain links TRBV23-1 to TRBJ2-5, with D maybe TRBD2 (6 bases). TRBV23-1 is noted as an ORF with a role that remains uncertain. With 1 base removed from V and 3 bases from J, the gap between germline ends came to 6 bases. The CDR3 totals 13 residues. CDR3 amino acids: CASSQWGEETQYF. CDR3 sequence (DNA): TGCGCCAGCAGTCAATGGGGGGAAGAGACCCAGTACTTC.

The chain employs TRBV7-9 and TRBJ2-3; 10 bases align to TRBD2. Trimming at V came to 4 bases and at J to 1 base, leaving 11 bases not matched to a gene. Germline CDR1 SEHNR, CDR2 FQNEAQ (reference sequence). There are 18 residues in the CDR3. The DNA of the CDR3 is TGTGCCAGCAGCTCCGTAGTTGGCGGGACTAGCGGCACAGATACGCAGTATTTT. Encoded protein: CASSSVVGGTSGTDTQYF.

In its sample, this clonotype was seen a few times. V and J are TRBV11-2 and TRBJ1-2, with TRBD1 as a possible D gene (6 bases). This CDR3 spans 15 amino acids. Trimming took off 2 bases at V and 8 bases at J, with 18 bases between the two ends. Germline V gene sequence: CDR1 SGHAT, CDR2 FQNNGV. CDR3 residues: CASSLTGAGVRGYTF. The CDR3 nucleotides are TGTGCCAGCAGCTTAACGGGGGCAGGGGTGAGGGGCTACACCTTC.

J is TRBJ1-6 and V is TRBV25-1, with unresolved D. The CDR3 totals 12 residues. Germline V gene data show CDR1 as MGHDK and CDR2 as SYGVNS. The V end was cut by 4 bases, the J end by 10 bases, with 8 bases between. The CDR3 bases are TGTGCCAGCAGTGGAGATGTGTCACCCCTCCACTTT. It translates to CASSGDVSPLHF.

The chain employs TRBV7-9 and TRBJ2-1; 8 bases are a match to TRBD2. The trim removed 5 bases at V and 4 bases at J, leaving 7 bases unmatched. Germline CDR1 is SEHNR and CDR2 is FQNEAQ (reference sequence). This CDR3 comprises 15 residues. CDR3 in amino acids: CASSPGRAKYNEQFF. CDR3 bases: TGTGCCAGCAGCCCCGGGAGGGCGAAGTACAATGAGCAGTTCTTC.

This chain connects TRBV20-1 to TRBJ2-2, with 9 bases identical to TRBD2. Germline trimming cut 6 bases from V and 4 bases from J; bases unmatched to any gene: 9. Per the germline V gene, CDR1 is DFQATT and CDR2 is SNEGSKA (reference sequence). The CDR3 runs to 15 residues. The CDR3 region is CSAHPSGRPTGELFF. Written as DNA, the CDR3 is TGCAGTGCCCACCCGAGCGGGAGGCCCACCGGGGAGCTGTTTTTT.

This rearrangement joins TRBV4-1 to TRBJ2-7; the match to TRBD2 covers 8 bases. V shed 1 base and J 2 bases; nucleotides not matched to a gene: 10. This CDR3 has 17 amino acids. The germline V gene has CDR1 MGHRA and CDR2 YSYEKL. CDR3 protein: CASSQVLSGGGTYEQYF. The CDR3 nucleotides read TGCGCCAGCAGCCAAGTTCTTTCGGGAGGGGGGACCTACGAGCAGTACTTC.